Listed below are T cell receptor beta chains from one sample, sequenced in a study of blood T cell repertoires in COVID-19. Using immunoSEQ multiplex PCR, the repertoire was profiled, and TCRdb retains in-frame clones only, with some absent. The sample consists of under 250,000 clones, under 95% of them appearing once. The specimen was peripheral blood. The receptor set was obtained from a man aged 25-40 years with acute or convalescent COVID-19. The CDR3 runs from the conserved cysteine through the conserved F or W. Fields, in order: J gene, V gene, D gene, clone size, CDR3 protein, CDR3 DNA. D genes are given only for firm matches. The listing skips clone size in some rows; elsewhere it reads once, few, many or a size class.

>TRBJ2-2|TRBV19|-|-
CASSITGSAGELFF
TGTGCCAGTAGTATCACAGGTTCGGCCGGGGAGCTGTTTTTT
>TRBJ2-3|TRBV2|TRBD1|few
CASSIPTGAGADTQYF
TGTGCCAGCAGTATTCCGACAGGGGCCGGAGCAGATACGCAGTATTTT
>TRBJ2-7|TRBV7-2|TRBD2|-
CASSLGSGRTSYEQYF
TGTGCCAGCAGCTTAGGAAGCGGGAGGACCTCCTACGAGCAGTACTTC
>TRBJ2-7|TRBV27|-|-
CASSADSRARKYF
TGTGCCAGCAGCGCGGACTCTAGGGCGCGGAAGTACTTC
>TRBJ2-1|TRBV7-3|TRBD2|-
CASSSILTRTSGGPYNEQFF
TGTGCCAGCAGCTCTATCCTAACCCGGACTAGCGGGGGGCCCTACAATGAGCAGTTCTTC
>TRBJ1-5|TRBV5-1|-|-
CASSQGGGGQPQHF
TGCGCCAGCAGCCAGGGCGGGGGCGGTCAGCCCCAGCATTTT
>TRBJ2-2|TRBV28|TRBD2|-
CASGGGDTGELFF
TGTGCCAGCGGTGGGGGGGACACCGGGGAGCTGTTTTTT
>TRBJ2-5|TRBV6-6|TRBD2|-
CASGKLAGETQYF
TGTGCCAGCGGGAAACTAGCGGGAGAGACCCAGTACTTC
>TRBJ2-3|TRBV9|TRBD1|-
CASSAGQGRGDTQYF
TGTGCCAGCAGCGCAGGACAGGGGAGAGGAGATACGCAGTATTTT
>TRBJ2-5|TRBV12-3/TRBV12-4|-|-
CASSLSPQETQYF
TGTGCCAGCAGTTTATCTCCCCAAGAGACCCAGTACTTC
>TRBJ1-5|TRBV10-3|-|-
CAISDWDNNQPQHF
TGTGCCATCAGTGACTGGGACAATAATCAGCCCCAGCATTTT
>TRBJ2-7|TRBV30|TRBD1|-
CACTGTGLAYEQYF
TGTGCCTGCACCGGGACAGGGCTTGCCTACGAGCAGTACTTC
>TRBJ2-7|TRBV30|TRBD2|-
CAWSGLAGTKSYEQYF
TGTGCCTGGAGTGGACTAGCGGGAACTAAATCCTACGAGCAGTACTTC
>TRBJ2-1|TRBV19|-|-
CASSMEGKSYNEQFF
TGTGCCAGTAGTATGGAGGGGAAATCCTACAATGAGCAGTTCTTC
>TRBJ1-6|TRBV6-4|-|-
CASSVTASSSYNSPLHF
TGTGCCAGCAGTGTTACTGCCTCGAGCTCCTATAATTCACCCCTCCACTTT
>TRBJ1-2|TRBV11-2|TRBD1|-
CASSSNPWTGANYGYTF
TGTGCCAGCAGCTCAAACCCATGGACAGGGGCTAACTATGGCTACACCTTC
>TRBJ2-2|TRBV24-1|TRBD2|-
CATSDMTSGGNTGELFF
TGTGCCACCAGTGATATGACTAGCGGAGGGAACACCGGGGAGCTGTTTTTT
>TRBJ2-2|TRBV19|TRBD2|-
CASSIRASGGNTGELFF
TGTGCCAGTAGTATAAGGGCTAGCGGGGGGAACACCGGGGAGCTGTTTTTT
>TRBJ2-7|TRBV18|TRBD1|-
CASSPSRTGDEQYF
TGTGCCAGCTCACCAAGCAGAACAGGGGACGAGCAGTACTTC
>TRBJ2-3|TRBV19|TRBD2|-
CASSMSGGGPTDTQYF
TGTGCCAGTAGTATGTCCGGCGGGGGTCCCACAGATACGCAGTATTTT
>TRBJ2-7|TRBV5-1|-|-
CASSFGTGPLFGQYF
TGCGCCAGCAGCTTCGGAACAGGGCCCTTATTCGGGCAGTACTTC
>TRBJ1-1|TRBV19|-|-
CASSIPIGESVPEAFF
TGTGCCAGTAGTATCCCAATCGGGGAGAGCGTTCCTGAAGCTTTCTTT
>TRBJ2-5|TRBV7-2|TRBD2|few
CASSSQIAGETQYF
TGTGCCAGCAGCTCCCAGATAGCGGGAGAGACCCAGTACTTC
>TRBJ2-5|TRBV3-1/TRBV3-2|TRBD2|-
CASSDRGVIGETQYF
TGTGCCAGCAGTGACCGGGGGGTCATTGGTGAGACCCAGTACTTC
>TRBJ1-1|TRBV28|-|-
CASSWGGAGNTEAFF
TGTGCCAGCAGTTGGGGGGGCGCCGGGAACACTGAAGCTTTCTTT
>TRBJ1-1|TRBV3-1/TRBV3-2|TRBD1|once
CASSPYPGQGSTEAFF
TGTGCCAGCAGCCCTTATCCGGGACAGGGAAGCACTGAAGCTTTCTTT
>TRBJ2-7|TRBV27|TRBD2|-
CASSLIAGGLYEQYF
TGTGCCAGCAGTCTCATAGCGGGAGGGCTCTACGAGCAGTACTTC
>TRBJ2-2|TRBV11-2|TRBD1|-
CASSPQGFGELFF
TGTGCCAGCAGCCCACAGGGGTTTGGGGAGCTGTTTTTT
>TRBJ1-5|TRBV19|-|-
CASSGQGRSQPQHF
TGTGCCAGTAGTGGCCAGGGAAGAAGTCAGCCCCAGCATTTT
>TRBJ2-5|TRBV18|TRBD1|-
CASLQDRVGETQYF
TGTGCCAGCTTACAAGACAGGGTAGGGGAGACCCAGTACTTC
>TRBJ1-2|TRBV5-4|-|-
CASSQTTGRYGYTF
TGTGCCAGCAGCCAAACGACAGGACGCTATGGCTACACCTTC
>TRBJ1-5|TRBV19|TRBD1|-
CASSIQGAPGQPQHF
TGTGCCAGTAGTATTCAGGGGGCGCCGGGTCAGCCCCAGCATTTT
>TRBJ2-3|TRBV4-1|-|-
CASSPSLRGARDTQYF
TGCGCCAGCAGCCCGAGCCTACGGGGGGCGCGAGATACGCAGTATTTT
>TRBJ1-2|TRBV5-6|TRBD1|-
CASSPPGQGRGYTF
TGTGCCAGCAGCCCACCGGGACAGGGCCGGGGCTACACCTTC
>TRBJ2-7|TRBV13|-|once
CASSVGQSPSYEQYF
TGTGCCAGCAGCGTGGGACAAAGCCCCAGCTACGAGCAGTACTTC
>TRBJ1-4|TRBV10-3|-|-
CAISGQVNEKLFF
TGTGCCATCAGTGGGCAGGTTAATGAAAAACTGTTTTTT
>TRBJ1-3|TRBV2|TRBD1|-
CAGGQDSSGNTIYF
TGTGCCGGGGGACAGGACAGCTCTGGAAACACCATATATTTT
>TRBJ2-3|TRBV3-1/TRBV3-2|TRBD1|-
CASSQDFGQGFWDTQYF
TGTGCCAGCAGCCAAGATTTCGGACAGGGGTTTTGGGATACGCAGTATTTT
>TRBJ2-1|TRBV5-1|-|-
CASSLRSSYNEQFF
TGCGCCAGCAGCTTAAGGAGCTCCTACAATGAGCAGTTCTTC
>TRBJ2-5|TRBV18|-|-
CASSRDSQETQYF
TGTGCCAGCTCGCGGGACTCGCAAGAGACCCAGTACTTC
>TRBJ2-5|TRBV18|-|-
CASSPPTREETQYF
TGTGCCAGCTCACCACCGACGAGGGAGGAGACCCAGTACTTC
>TRBJ2-1|TRBV5-4|TRBD2|-
CASSLRISGGDEQFF
TGTGCCAGCAGCTTGAGGATTAGCGGGGGGGATGAGCAGTTCTTC
>TRBJ1-1|TRBV27|TRBD1|once
CASRAGGETEAFF
TGTGCCAGCAGGGCAGGGGGAGAAACTGAAGCTTTCTTT
>TRBJ1-2|TRBV28|-|-
CASSPTGRASYYGYTF
TGTGCCAGCAGTCCGACTGGCCGCGCCAGCTATTATGGCTACACCTTC
>TRBJ1-2|TRBV6-5|TRBD1|-
CASRRDRVDGYTF
TGTGCCAGCAGGAGGGACAGGGTGGATGGCTACACCTTC
>TRBJ2-7|TRBV5-3|TRBD2|-
CARSYRGGGAYEQYF
TGTGCCAGAAGCTACCGCGGGGGGGGAGCCTACGAGCAGTACTTC
>TRBJ2-1|TRBV18|TRBD2|once
CASSPGAPGLNYGEQFF
TGTGCCAGCTCACCTGGAGCCCCGGGACTAAATTACGGTGAGCAGTTCTTC
>TRBJ2-3|TRBV6-1|TRBD2|-
CASSETLAGGDTQYF
TGTGCCAGCAGTGAGACGCTAGCGGGGGGAGATACGCAGTATTTT
>TRBJ1-6|TRBV7-2|-|-
CASSSGVTYNSPLHF
TGTGCCAGCAGCTCAGGGGTAACCTATAATTCACCCCTCCACTTT
>TRBJ2-7|TRBV9|-|-
CASTKPPYEQYF
TGTGCCAGCACCAAGCCCCCATACGAGCAGTACTTC
>TRBJ2-7|TRBV3-1/TRBV3-2|-|once
CASSQRDGSSYEQYF
TGTGCCAGCAGCCAGAGAGACGGGAGCTCCTACGAGCAGTACTTC
>TRBJ1-4|TRBV11-2|-|once
CASSRQGEKLFF
TGTGCCAGCAGCCGCCAGGGTGAAAAACTGTTTTTT
>TRBJ1-2|TRBV5-4|-|-
CASSLFRRDPVYGYTF
TGTGCCAGCAGCTTGTTCAGGAGGGATCCGGTCTATGGCTACACCTTC
>TRBJ1-2|TRBV19|TRBD1|-
CASSMGQGSYGYTF
TGTGCCAGTAGTATGGGACAGGGGTCCTATGGCTACACCTTC